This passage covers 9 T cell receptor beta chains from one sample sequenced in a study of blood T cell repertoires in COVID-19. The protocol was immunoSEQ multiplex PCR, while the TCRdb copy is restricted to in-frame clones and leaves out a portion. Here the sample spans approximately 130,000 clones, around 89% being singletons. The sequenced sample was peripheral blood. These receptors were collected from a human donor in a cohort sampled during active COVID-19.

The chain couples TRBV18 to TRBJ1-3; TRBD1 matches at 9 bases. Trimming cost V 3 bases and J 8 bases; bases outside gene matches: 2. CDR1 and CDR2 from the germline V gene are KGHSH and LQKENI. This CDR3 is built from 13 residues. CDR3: CASSPGQGDTIYF. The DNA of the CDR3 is TGTGCCAGCTCACCGGGACAGGGCGACACCATATATTTT.

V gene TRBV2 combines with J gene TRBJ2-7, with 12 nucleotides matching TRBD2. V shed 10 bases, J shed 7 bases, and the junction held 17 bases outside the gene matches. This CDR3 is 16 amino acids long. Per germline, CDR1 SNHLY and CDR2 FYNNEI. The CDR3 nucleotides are TGTGCCATCTCCCCCCCTAAGACTAGCGGGAGCGGAGAGCAGTACTTC. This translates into CAISPPKTSGSGEQYF.

This CDR3 is CASSQDPSGSGGELFF. In DNA form, the CDR3 reads TGTGCCAGCAGCCAAGACCCTAGCGGGAGCGGCGGGGAGCTGTTTTTT. This chain connects TRBV4-2 to TRBJ2-2; 10 bases agree with TRBD2. CDR3 length equals 16 residues. V shed 0 bases, J shed 7 bases, and the junction held 5 bases outside the gene matches. Germline CDR1 LGHNA, CDR2 YNFKEQ.

The CDR3 bases are TGTGCCAGCAGCCAAGGCCTACTAGCGGGGGGAAACATTCAGTACTTC. It encodes CASSQGLLAGGNIQYF. This rearrangement joins TRBV4-2 to TRBJ2-4, with 12 bases fitting TRBD2. In germline, CDR1 is LGHNA, CDR2 YNFKEQ. The V segment lost 1 base and the J segment 6 bases; nucleotides outside the gene matches: 4. The CDR3 spans 16 residues.

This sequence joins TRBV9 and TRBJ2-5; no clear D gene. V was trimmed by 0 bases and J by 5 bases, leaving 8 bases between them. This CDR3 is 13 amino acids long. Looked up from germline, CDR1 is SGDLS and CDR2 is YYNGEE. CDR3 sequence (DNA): TGTGCCAGCAGCGTAGCTTTCGGGGAGACCCAGTACTTC. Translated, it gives CASSVAFGETQYF.

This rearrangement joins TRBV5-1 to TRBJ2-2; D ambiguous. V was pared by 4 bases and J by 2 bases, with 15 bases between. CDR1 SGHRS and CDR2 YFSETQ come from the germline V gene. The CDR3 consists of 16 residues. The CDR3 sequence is CASSILSGSNTGELFF. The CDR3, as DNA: TGCGCCAGCAGCATACTCTCCGGGTCCAACACCGGGGAGCTGTTTTTT.

In DNA form, the CDR3 reads TGTGCCAGCAGTAAACCTACCTCAGGGGAGTCTGAAGCTTTCTTT. It specifies CASSKPTSGESEAFF. The rearrangement joins TRBV6-5 to TRBJ1-1, with D perhaps TRBD1 (6 bases). From germline, CDR1 is MNHEY and CDR2 SVGAGI. V was cut by 5 bases and J by 6 bases, with 19 bases left in between. This CDR3 is built from 15 residues.

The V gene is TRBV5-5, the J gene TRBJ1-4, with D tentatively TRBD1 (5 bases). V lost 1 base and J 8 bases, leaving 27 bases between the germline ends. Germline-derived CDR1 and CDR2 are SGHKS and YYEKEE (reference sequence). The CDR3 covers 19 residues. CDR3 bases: TGTGCCAGCAGCTTGATAGGGGCAGGGCAATTAACGCGTCGGGAAAAACTGTTTTTT. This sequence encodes CASSLIGAGQLTRREKLFF.

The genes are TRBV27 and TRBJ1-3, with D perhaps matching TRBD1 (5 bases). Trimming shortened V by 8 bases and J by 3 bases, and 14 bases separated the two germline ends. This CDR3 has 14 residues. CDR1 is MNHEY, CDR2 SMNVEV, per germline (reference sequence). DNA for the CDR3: TGTGCCAGCCCCGGGGGGGTGAGTGGAAACACCATATATTTT. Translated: CASPGGVSGNTIYF.